Listed below are T cell receptor beta chains from one sample, sequenced in a study of chemoradiotherapy in HPV16-positive cancers. Method: immunoSEQ multiplex PCR; TCRdb's copy keeps in-frame clones and lacks some. Of over 10,000 clones listed, around 87% are singletons. The material was blood, obtained from a patient who underwent chemoradiotherapy. These receptors all come from a human donor with HPV-associated anogenital cancer. The conserved cysteine and the conserved F or W are not part of the CDR3 here.

j_gene: TRBJ1-5; v_gene: TRBV2; CDR3aa: ASRGPTINQPQH
j_gene: TRBJ1-5; v_gene: TRBV6-1; CDR3aa: ASSRGQGGGQPQH
j_gene: TRBJ2-3; v_gene: TRBV5-1; CDR3aa: ASKGSTSSTDTQY
j_gene: TRBJ1-2; v_gene: TRBV7-9; CDR3aa: ASSFDRNYGYT
j_gene: TRBJ2-7; v_gene: TRBV6-6; CDR3aa: ASSLRGGFSYEQY
j_gene: TRBJ1-2; v_gene: TRBV10-1; CDR3aa: ASSEQLTGTRNGYT
j_gene: TRBJ2-4; v_gene: TRBV11-2; CDR3aa: ASSLAGGQNIQY
j_gene: TRBJ2-2; v_gene: TRBV2; CDR3aa: ASAGVNTGELF
j_gene: TRBJ2-3; v_gene: TRBV5-1; CDR3aa: ASTPIAASTDTQY
j_gene: TRBJ2-4; v_gene: TRBV18; CDR3aa: ASSPNRGGENIQY
j_gene: TRBJ2-1; v_gene: TRBV9; CDR3aa: ASSPDEGEQF
j_gene: TRBJ2-5; v_gene: TRBV19; CDR3aa: ASSIEGRETQY
j_gene: TRBJ1-1; v_gene: TRBV18; CDR3aa: ASSQGGNTEAF
j_gene: TRBJ2-1; v_gene: TRBV5-1; CDR3aa: ASSLPRNNEQF
j_gene: TRBJ2-2; v_gene: TRBV30; CDR3aa: AWSVGVTGELF
j_gene: TRBJ2-4; v_gene: TRBV2; CDR3aa: ASRTTGGFQY
j_gene: TRBJ2-1; v_gene: TRBV6-1; CDR3aa: ATLKGAGSYNEQF